One sample yielded the 28 T cell receptor beta chains listed below, sequenced in a study of blood T cell repertoires in COVID-19. The assay was immunoSEQ multiplex PCR, and TCRdb's table has in-frame clones only and misses some. The data hold around 140,000 clones, with about 79% observed a single time. The sample taken for sequencing was peripheral blood. The origin of the receptors is a man aged 55-75 years with active or convalescent COVID-19.

This clone showed up just a few times. The V and J genes are TRBV6-2 or TRBV6-3 and TRBJ2-4; D gene uncertain. The CDR3 consists of 16 residues. Deletions cut 0 bases from V and 0 bases from J, with 9 bases between. Germline loops: CDR1 MNHEY, CDR2 SVGEGT. Here the CDR3 reads CASSYSIGPAKNIQYF. In DNA form, the CDR3 reads TGTGCCAGCAGTTACTCGATTGGCCCAGCCAAAAACATTCAGTACTTC.

The chain recombines TRBV5-1 with TRBJ2-3, with 16 bases fitting TRBD2. There are 18 residues in the CDR3. The V segment lost 4 bases and the J segment 2 bases; nucleotides outside the gene matches: 7. The germline CDR1 and CDR2 sequences are SGHRS and YFSETQ. CDR3 residues: CASSPSGTSGGATDTQYF. CDR3 nucleotide sequence: TGCGCCAGCAGCCCTTCCGGGACTAGCGGGGGGGCCACAGATACGCAGTATTTT.

The sample holds a few counts of this clone. The genes are TRBV2 and TRBJ2-1, with 14 bases lining up with TRBD2. Trimming cost V 0 bases and J 5 bases; bases outside gene matches: 6. Germline lookup yields CDR1 SNHLY and CDR2 FYNNEI. The CDR3 loop spans 18 amino acids. In DNA form, the CDR3 reads TGTGCCAGCAGTGAAGCGCCTCGACTAGCGGGAGGGAACAATGAGCAGTTCTTC. This gives the protein CASSEAPRLAGGNNEQFF.

This chain links TRBV6-5 with TRBJ2-3; the match to TRBD2 covers 7 bases. V shed 6 bases, J shed 2 bases, and the junction held 5 bases outside the gene matches. This CDR3 comprises 14 residues. CDR1 is MNHEY, CDR2 SVGAGI, per germline. The CDR3 DNA is TGTGCCAGCAGACCTAGCGGATCCACAGATACGCAGTATTTT. Translated: CASRPSGSTDTQYF.

This chain connects TRBV7-9 to TRBJ1-2; 9 bases fit TRBD1. The V segment lost 5 bases and the J segment 0 bases; nucleotides outside the gene matches: 10. CDR1 and CDR2 (germline): SEHNR, FQNEAQ (reference sequence). CDR3 size: 17 residues. CDR3 region: CASSPRTGEVTNYGYTF. In DNA form, the CDR3 reads TGTGCCAGCAGCCCGAGGACAGGGGAGGTAACTAACTATGGCTACACCTTC.

V gene TRBV5-4 combines with J gene TRBJ2-3; tentative D call: TRBD1 (7 bases). The V end lost 6 bases, the J end lost 2 bases, and 16 bases lay between the germline ends. Germline V CDR1 and CDR2: SGHNT, YYREEE (reference sequence). The CDR3 extends over 15 amino acids. CDR3 sequence: CASTAAGQSTDTQYF. CDR3 nucleotide sequence: TGTGCCAGCACCGCGGCGGGACAGTCCACAGATACGCAGTATTTT.

The V call is TRBV29-1, the J call TRBJ1-1; 7 bases align to TRBD1. The CDR3 extends over 14 amino acids. The germline CDR1 and CDR2 sequences are SQVTM and ANQGSEA. V trimming: 8 bases; J trimming: 3 bases; junction bases outside the gene matches: 12. The CDR3 coding sequence is TGCAGCATAAGAGACAGGGAGTATGACACTGAAGCTTTCTTT. As protein: CSIRDREYDTEAFF.

The J gene is TRBJ2-4, the V gene TRBV5-5; tentatively, D is TRBD2 (5 bases). This CDR3 has 15 residues. The V end lost 0 bases, the J end lost 5 bases, and 12 bases lay between the germline ends. Germline-derived CDR1 and CDR2 are SGHKS and YYEKEE (reference sequence). The chain's CDR3 is CASSLGSSRENIQYF. The CDR3 DNA reads as TGTGCCAGCAGCTTGGGATCTAGCAGAGAAAACATTCAGTACTTC.

This clone has just a few counts. The gene calls are TRBV29-1 and TRBJ1-2; TRBD1 is a possible D gene (6 bases). Germline loops: CDR1 SQVTM, CDR2 ANQGSEA. Trimming stripped 6 bases from V and 4 bases from J, with 15 bases between. This CDR3 is built from 13 residues. The CDR3 sequence: CSVQRQGLYGYTF. In DNA, the CDR3 is TGCAGCGTCCAGAGGCAGGGGCTCTATGGCTACACCTTC.

The chain uses TRBV2 and TRBJ1-4; TRBD1 agrees at 8 bases. Germline values: CDR1 SNHLY, CDR2 FYNNEI. J gave up 5 bases and V 7 bases, and 12 bases lay outside the gene matches. The CDR3 spans 16 residues. DNA for the CDR3: TGTGCCAGCATTCCGGGCGGGACAGGTCTAAATGAAAAACTGTTTTTT. Translated, it gives CASIPGGTGLNEKLFF.

This chain uses TRBV2 with TRBJ2-5; 7 bases fit TRBD1. CDR1 and CDR2 (germline): SNHLY, FYNNEI. This CDR3 comprises 13 residues. The J segment lost 3 bases and the V segment lost 6 bases, leaving 4 bases of the junction unmatched. The CDR3 coding sequence is TGTGCCAGCAGGGGGACAGAAAAAGAGACCCAGTACTTC. It is translated as CASRGTEKETQYF.

The chain combines TRBV7-9 with TRBJ1-1; weak D call: TRBD1 (6 bases). In germline, CDR1 is SEHNR, CDR2 FQNEAQ (reference sequence). V was trimmed by 5 bases and J by 3 bases, leaving 13 bases between them. This CDR3 has 14 amino acids. The chain's CDR3 is CASSQRTAYTEAFF. The CDR3 bases are TGTGCCAGCAGCCAAAGGACAGCTTACACTGAAGCTTTCTTT. The variable domain in full, completed from reference TRBV7-9 and TRBJ1-1, reads DTGVSQNPRHKITKRGQNVTFRCDPISEHNRLYWYRQTLGQGPEFLTYFQNEAQLEKSRLLSDRFSAERPKGSFSTLEIQRTEQGDSAMYLCASSQRTAYTEAFFGQGTRLTVV.

The genes are TRBV27 and TRBJ2-7; 8 bases fit TRBD1. CDR1 MNHEY and CDR2 SMNVEV come from the germline V gene (reference sequence). CDR3 length: 13 residues. J lost 6 bases, V lost 6 bases, and 7 bases had no gene match. For the CDR3, the DNA is TGTGCCAGCAGGAGGACAGGGAAAAGCGAGCAGTACTTC. It encodes CASRRTGKSEQYF.

The gene calls are TRBV18 and TRBJ2-7; D gene unclear. The CDR3 length is 13 residues. The V and J ends lost 2 bases and 2 bases respectively, with 7 bases between them. Germline-derived CDR1 and CDR2 are KGHSH and LQKENI. CDR3 in amino acids: CASSPGLAYEQYV. CDR3 in DNA: TGTGCCAGCTCACCAGGGCTCGCCTACGAGCAGTACGTC.

The rearrangement links TRBV3-1 (or the pseudogene TRBV3-2) to TRBJ2-7; TRBD1 agrees at 12 bases. After removal of 5 bases from V and 4 bases from J, the junction contained 3 bases not matched to a gene. The germline V gene encodes CDR1 LGHDT and CDR2 YNNKEL (reference sequence). This CDR3 region has 14 residues. The CDR3 DNA follows: TGTGCCAGCAGCGGGACAGGGGGCTTTTACGAGCAGTACTTC. Translating gives CASSGTGGFYEQYF.

The V gene is TRBV18, the J gene TRBJ2-7, with TRBD1 identical over 7 bases. V was clipped by 0 bases and J by 4 bases; unmatched bases: 6. CDR3 size: 15 residues. The germline CDR1 and CDR2 sequences are KGHSH and LQKENI. The CDR3 bases are TGTGCCAGCTCACCACCGGCAGGGGGAATTTACGAGCAGTACTTC. Translating it yields CASSPPAGGIYEQYF.

The table lists this clone with a few counts. V gene TRBV11-3 combines with J gene TRBJ2-1, with unresolved D. V was trimmed by 3 bases and J by 3 bases, leaving 9 bases between them. The CDR3 spans 14 residues. Germline V gene lookup returns CDR1 SGHNT and CDR2 YENEEA. CDR3 loop: CASSLGPSYNEQFF. In nucleotides, the CDR3 is TGTGCCAGCAGCTTGGGCCCAAGCTACAATGAGCAGTTCTTC.

The chain employs TRBV5-4 and TRBJ1-1; 8 positions agree with TRBD1. CDR1 and CDR2 (germline): SGHNT, YYREEE (reference sequence). The CDR3 spans 13 residues. Trimming at V came to 4 bases and at J to 11 bases, leaving 10 bases not matched to a gene. This chain's CDR3 is CASSRVGQGDAFF. In DNA form, the CDR3 reads TGTGCCAGCAGCCGTGTAGGACAGGGTGACGCTTTCTTT.

This clone was recorded only once. The chain uses TRBV6-2 or TRBV6-3 and TRBJ1-2, with D perhaps matching TRBD1 (5 bases). The CDR3 spans 13 residues. Germline CDR1 reads MNHEY; CDR2 reads SVGEGT. Trimming took off 5 bases at V and 5 bases at J, with 12 bases between the two ends. The CDR3 spells CASSQAGRYGYTF. CDR3 DNA sequence: TGTGCCAGCAGTCAAGCGGGACGGTATGGCTACACCTTC.

This clone was detected only a few times. The J gene is TRBJ2-1, the V gene TRBV11-3; TRBD1 agrees at 7 bases. Germline V gene data show CDR1 as SGHNT and CDR2 as YENEEA. This CDR3 is built from 14 residues. V shed 5 bases and J 5 bases; nucleotides not matched to a gene: 6. The CDR3 sequence: CASSRPDRHNEQFF. In nucleotides, the CDR3 is TGTGCCAGCAGCCGCCCGGACAGGCACAATGAGCAGTTCTTC.

This CDR3 reads CASSVGRGTGANVLTF. DNA for the CDR3: TGTGCCAGCAGCGTAGGTCGGGGGACTGGGGCCAACGTCCTGACTTTC. The chain carries TRBV9 and TRBJ2-6; TRBD2 is a possible D gene (6 bases). In germline, CDR1 is SGDLS, CDR2 YYNGEE. This CDR3 contains 16 residues. Trimming stripped 0 bases from V and 2 bases from J, with 9 bases between. Full variable domain (missing parts from reference TRBV9 and TRBJ2-6): DSGVTQTPKHLITATGQRVTLRCSPRSGDLSVYWYQQSLDQGLQFLIQYYNGEERAKGNILERFSAQQFPDLHSELNLSSLELGDSALYFCASSVGRGTGANVLTFGAGSRLTVL.

The chain recombines TRBV6-5 with TRBJ2-2, with D possibly matching TRBD1 (7 bases). The CDR3 contains 15 residues. Germline V gene data show CDR1 as MNHEY and CDR2 as SVGAGI. Between the trimmed V and J ends, which lost 6 bases and 3 bases, there was a span of 14 bases. The CDR3 region is CASRGGQRYTGELFF. The CDR3 nucleotides read TGTGCCAGCAGGGGGGGACAGAGATACACCGGGGAGCTGTTTTTT.

The J gene is TRBJ1-4, the V gene TRBV11-3, with D hard to call. The CDR3 sequence is 12 residues long. Germline CDR1 reads SGHNT; CDR2 reads YENEEA. The germline V and J ends were trimmed by 4 bases and 4 bases, with 4 bases remaining between them. This CDR3 is CASSWLNEKLFF. CDR3 sequence (DNA): TGTGCCAGCAGCTGGCTTAATGAAAAACTGTTTTTT.

This chain joins TRBV28 and TRBJ2-7; D possibly corresponds to TRBD1 (6 bases). The CDR3 contains 14 residues. V was shortened by 8 bases and J by 1 base, with 15 bases between the two germline ends. In germline, CDR1 is MDHEN, CDR2 SYDVKM. The CDR3: CASAGGTKSYEQYV. CDR3 nucleotide sequence: TGTGCCAGCGCTGGGGGCACCAAATCCTACGAGCAGTACGTC.

The J gene is TRBJ2-3, the V gene TRBV19, with 9 positions matching TRBD2. V dropped 6 bases and J dropped 6; count of bases not matched to a gene: 7. Per the germline V gene, CDR1 is LNHDA and CDR2 is SQIVND (reference sequence). The CDR3 contains 14 residues. Here the CDR3 reads CASRAGGRADTQYF. Written as DNA, the CDR3 is TGTGCCAGTAGAGCGGGAGGCCGGGCGGATACGCAGTATTTT.

This clone has only a few counts. The chain links TRBV30 to TRBJ1-6, with D possibly TRBD1 on 5 matching bases. Between the trimmed V and J ends, which lost 5 bases and 11 bases, there was a span of 16 bases. The CDR3 has 13 amino acids. Germline V gives CDR1 GTSNPN, CDR2 SVGIG (reference sequence). CDR3 sequence: CAWSTALSTPLHF. In DNA, the CDR3 is TGTGCCTGGTCGACAGCTCTTTCTACACCCCTCCACTTT.

The gene calls are TRBV7-2 and TRBJ2-3; 10 bases line up with TRBD2. CDR3 size: 17 residues. Germline loops: CDR1 SGHTA, CDR2 FQGNSA. Trimming at V came to 5 bases and at J to 6 bases, leaving 14 bases not matched to a gene. CDR3 amino acids: CASSRTQSLAGDDTQYF. For the CDR3, the DNA is TGTGCCAGCAGCCGTACGCAGAGCCTAGCGGGAGATGATACGCAGTATTTT.

The rearrangement joins TRBV5-8 to TRBJ1-1; 7 nucleotides line up with TRBD1. This CDR3 region has 14 residues. Germline CDR1 SGHTS, CDR2 YDEGEE. The V gene end was trimmed by 4 bases and the J gene end by 2 bases; junction bases not matched to a gene: 5. The CDR3 here is CASSPKGANTEAFF. CDR3 bases: TGTGCCAGCAGCCCGAAGGGGGCTAACACTGAAGCTTTCTTT.